Sequencing of this T cell receptor beta chain was carried out in a study of cytomegalovirus exposure and HLA in healthy donors (dated by TCRdb to the late 2010s). A note on the overall study: An earlier analysis of a few hundred of the donors reported around 280 Gb of sequence data and 117 million unique TCR beta sequences obtained from approximately 180 million T cells. To predict cytomegalovirus infection status, the study combined high-throughput TCR immunosequencing, statistical association of individual TCRs with disease status, and machine learning. An early release that covered about 600 HLA-typed donors contained around 300 gigabases of sequencing data and around 80 million unique TCR sequences. To study patterns of TCR occurrence, a later analysis re-analyzed previously published TCR beta repertoires from several hundred donors and added high-resolution HLA genotyping. All discovery cohort repertoires had been generated using a single sequencing platform. Of the roughly 410 genotyped donors, 81% were placed in the genetic ancestry cluster associated with self-reported Caucasian donors. To decide whether each TCR beta V gene segment behaved as functional or pseudogenic, an earlier analysis of some 600 of the donors relied on high-throughput TCR beta sequencing. The study aimed to test whether signatures of past pathogen exposure could be identified by cataloging public T cell receptors. In the later analysis, no new phenotypic data were used to find candidate immune exposures; instead, reliance was placed on TCR beta sequences and their occurrence across donors. HLA typing included class I and class II loci at four-digit resolution. Among about 400 genotyped donors of the cohort, an average of around 240,000 unique TCR beta nucleotide sequences was sequenced per donor, of which about 19% were non-productive. In addition to the first cohort of 666 subjects, a separate validation cohort of under 150 different subjects was used. Genome-wide SNP genotypes for about 55% of the roughly 670 donors were used in a later genetic analysis, which treated that subset as a discovery cohort. The number of donors typed differed by locus, with about 629-630 for A, B, C, DRB1 and DQB1, over 500 for DQA1, approximately 570 for DPA1, and 400 to 490 for DPB1. A handful of DR-DQ haplotypes were treated as single units for association and clustering because of strong linkage in the cohort. Alongside the repertoire data, information on donor age, sex, ethnicity and CMV serostatus was compiled. Using immunosequencing, the study profiled T cell repertoires from approximately 700 subjects and related those repertoires to cytomegalovirus serostatus.

What the research found in general, with its limitations: In vitro tests confirmed that a few of the cytomegalovirus-associated TCR beta chains recognize cytomegalovirus antigens. Because some donors lacked HLA typing at each locus, the association tests relied only on the typed subset. The study listed approximately 150 TCR beta chains as associated with cytomegalovirus. Sequencing depth was assumed to be roughly uniform across donors in the presence/absence analyses, though that assumption may not hold. Because the 87-base-pair reads could not distinguish some IMGT-functional V segments, including TRBV6-2 and TRBV6-3, those segments were excluded. A further reported finding was that TCR beta sequences accurately predicted the HLA-A and HLA-B alleles for most subjects in the first cohort. Several of the top co-occurrence clusters appeared to be linked to parvovirus B19, influenza, CMV and Epstein-Barr virus, according to a later analysis. A group of highly shared sequence variants was considered likely to be a technical artifact of the sequencing pipeline. In a later analysis, TCR association rates were found to vary across HLA loci, with the most associated TCRs seen for DRB1 alleles and the fewest for HLA-C alleles. In a later analysis, HLA-associated TCR beta chains showed more clonal expansion and lower generation probabilities than non-associated chains that were equally common. A later analysis associated about 17,000 TCR beta sequences with specific HLA alleles at a false discovery rate of 0.05. While some public TCRs were present in many individuals, most TCR sequences turned up only very rarely across donors. In an earlier analysis of around 500 of the donors, most TCR beta V segments appeared in productive rearrangements about 87% or about 30% of the time, broadly matching IMGT annotations. In both the original and validation cohorts, the classifier was reported to diagnose cytomegalovirus status with high specificity and sensitivity. V-gene and J-gene trimming of TCR beta chains was associated with a missense DCLRE1C variant in a later genetic analysis, and the association was replicated in an independent cohort. A later genetic analysis reported fewer N-insertions in productive TCRs among donors in an Asian-associated ancestry cluster than the roughly 700-donor mean. The only immune exposure information available for the cohort was CMV serostatus. According to the authors, the approach could potentially be generalized to other disease states and immunological phenotypes. In this cohort, only TCR beta chains were sequenced, and detectable features were limited by the absence of alpha or paired-chain data. According to a later analysis, most CMV-associated TCR beta chains appeared to be HLA-restricted, and the HLA associations seemed to be driven largely by CMV exposure. Correlated functional status among segregating V segments might be attributable to linkage disequilibrium, but an unknown experimental factor could not be ruled out. Assigning TCR associations to individual alleles was difficult when HLA alleles, especially DR and DQ, strongly co-occurred. Because counts were too low, 15 to 20 rarely observed V segments, including chromosome 9 orphons, were excluded from the earlier analysis of several hundred of the donors.

The cohort was made up of roughly 670 healthy bone marrow donors. At the time of sampling, every cohort member was nominally healthy, though immune exposures that went unrecorded were likely present. The donor was CMV seronegative and was included in the group of a few hundred seronegative cohort members. A peripheral blood sample was collected from each donor, and TCR beta sequencing was performed on peripheral blood mononuclear cells. Genomic DNA extraction from the blood cell samples was performed with the Qiagen DNeasy Blood Extraction Kit. The library was made by the immunoSEQ multiplex PCR assay. The multiplex PCR relied on a mix of 60 forward primers for TCR Vbeta segments and 13 reverse primers for TCR Jbeta segments. The CDR3 region of rearranged TCR beta genes was amplified from genomic DNA by a multiplex PCR assay. The Illumina HiSeq System was used to sequence the amplified TCR beta libraries as 87-base-pair reads. In the source study's methods: Across the 670 or so repertoires, a later analysis counted tens of millions of unique TCR beta chains, roughly 11 million of which were shared by at least two donors. To remove PCR and sequencing errors, raw reads were error-corrected and collapsed into unique sequences using a nearest-neighbor algorithm that merged closely related sequences. V, D and J gene segments were assigned by aligning CDR3 sequences to IMGT reference sequences. For a sequence to be retained, at least a six-nucleotide match to both a V gene segment and a J gene segment was required. Rearrangements were called productive when the CDR3 lacked stop codons and stayed in frame with V and J; all others were non-productive. Following IMGT convention, CDR3 was defined as the stretch from the second conserved V-encoded cysteine to the conserved J-encoded phenylalanine. In an earlier analysis of some 550 of the donors, sequences lacking an unambiguous match to a single V gene segment were excluded. An earlier analysis of some 610 of the donors called V segments functional above 56.7% productive rearrangements and segregating when the between-donor standard deviation exceeded 5%. A statistical classification framework was developed to diagnose cytomegalovirus status using the catalog of TCR beta chain sequences. In a later analysis, TCR nucleotide sequences were compared against IMGT/GENE-DB human TR gene sequences so that V and J genes could be assigned. Using the TCRdist pipeline, a later analysis assigned CDR3 sequences along with most-parsimonious VDJ recombination scenarios. A later analysis defined each TCR beta chain by its CDR3 amino acid sequence plus V-gene family, and excluded reads lacking a unique V-gene family. In a later analysis, fewer than 600 highly shared, low-generation-probability nucleotide sequences were removed to address suspected cross-contamination and a sequencing artifact. In a later analysis, a clonal expansion index was calculated for each public chain from normalized within-repertoire ranks of inferred template counts. In a later analysis, generation probabilities were computed with a VDJ recombination model fitted to out-of-frame rearrangements, and the resulting probabilities were checked against IGoR. Hypergeometric tests were used in a later analysis to score TCR-TCR, TCR-HLA and TCR-CMV co-occurrence, with a repertoire-size bias correction applied to the TCR pairs. In a later analysis, false discovery rates were estimated by permuting HLA or CMV assignments 20 times. In a later analysis, co-occurring TCRs were grouped using DBSCAN, and TCRdist sequence similarity was added for clustering within HLA-allele-positive subsets. Repertoires with fewer than 30,000 or more than 120,000 public chains, plus five repertoires with anomalous nucleotide sharing, were excluded from co-occurrence clustering. Sourced from immuneACCESS, this table was stored by TCRdb with only in-frame sequences that have V and J called. A share of the clones is absent; for the studies checked, an unresolved V gene accounts for under half, and the remainder has no known explanation. The V and J calls and the clone size are those of that table, but D and trimming were determined from the DNA. A total of roughly 280,000 clones appear in this sample, around 65% of them only once. The ten most abundant clones make up under 3% of the sample.

Reading the germline V gene gives CDR1 SGHDT and CDR2 YYEEEE. Spanning cysteine to phenylalanine, the CDR3 consists of 15 amino acids. The CDR3 DNA has 45 bases and is translated from base 1. Relative to germline, V is missing 4 bases and J is missing 7 bases, with 12 bases of the junction outside any gene match. As for this clone: There is no known antigen for this receptor. Base qualities are not at hand, and no much larger clone is one base apart.

This TCR was recovered from a female donor in good health and CMV-seronegative. The sequence is built from TRBV5-6 and TRBJ1-2, and 8 bases in between align with TRBD1. The sample consisted of PBMCs. The DNA sequence reads TGTGCCAGCAGCCTTCCACAGGGGGTATCTGGTGGCTACACCTTC. Translated, it reads CASSLPQGVSGGYTF.